The text below deals with one T cell receptor (beta chain). This clonotype occurred a few times. What antigen it recognizes has not been identified. The input lacks base qualities; no much larger clone sits a single base away. The record originates from a study of blood T cells in healthy people across ages (dated by TCRdb to 2015 to 2017). Background for the entire study: In model experiments, template switching captured about one uniquely barcoded TCR beta cDNA molecule for every two T cells. Using deep sequencing normalized with unique cDNA molecular identifiers, the study measured how TCR beta repertoire diversity changes with age. Four age groups were formed from the donors: young (average approximately 16 years), middle-aged (approximately 40), aged (about 62) and long-lived (approximately 78). To avoid experimental bias, donors of different ages were randomly spread across the sequencing lanes. Two additional independent replicas of 1 million unique cDNA reads from the same blood draw were analyzed for two donors (one aged 18 to 30 and one aged 80 or older). Results and caveats for the whole study, not just this receptor: The long-lived group showed more naive CD4+ T cells, fewer expanded clones and increased TCR diversity than the aged group, suggesting age selection. Because donor CMV infection status was unknown, age-related changes in expanded clonotypes were potentially confounded. A strong correlation was found between observed TCR beta diversity and the percentage of naive T cells measured by flow cytometry. Estimates of total diversity based on one million sequenced T cells were considered lower bounds and underestimates. Conclusive comparison of naive and antigen-experienced compartments was prevented by the profiling of bulk unsorted PBMCs. Observed TCR beta diversity per million T cells fell roughly linearly with age, and a significant reduction was already apparent by age approximately 41.

Receptor libraries were prepared by 5' RACE. The run used an Illumina HiSeq 2500. A second PCR of roughly 7 to 12 cycles was run with a J-beta primer mix and a sample-barcoded 5' primer. Each TCR beta cDNA molecule received a unique molecular identifier from a template-switch 5' adaptor carrying 12 random nucleotides. Each sample yielded at least 2.5 million CDR3-containing paired-end reads. The Mint cDNA synthesis kit, primed by a TRBC-specific oligonucleotide, was used to synthesize first-strand cDNA from all RNA. After uracil-DNA glycosylase treatment, a first 18-cycle PCR used universal primers M1SS and BC2_uni_R on all cDNA. In the authors' own workflow: For normalization, 1 million high-quality reads were randomly selected from each sample, with every read carrying a distinct molecular identifier. Instead of being binned into consensus sequences, reads with shared molecular identifiers were discarded. MiTCR, set to a Q25 quality threshold and the strictest error-elimination algorithm, was used for CDR3 identification, clonotype clustering and error correction. A nonparametric unseen species model using Euler transformation provided a lower-bound estimate of total TCR beta diversity. TCRdb cleaned the public reads at Q25 with fastp, built clones with MiXCR and kept in-frame beta chains. Rows are combined by CDR3 protein, so each entry shows the most common genes and DNA. TCRdb's processing, not the authors' own work, is the source of the V and J calls. This sample comprises 660,000 or so distinct CDR3 sequences, roughly 50% of them detected only once. Together, the top ten hold more than 35% of the sample.

Donors were under 40 systemically healthy Caucasian individuals from Russia aged roughly 6 to 90 years. Approximately 9.7 milliliters of peripheral blood were drawn from each donor into EDTA-treated Vacutainer tubes. Ficoll-Paque density-gradient centrifugation was used to isolate PBMCs, with at least 7 million obtained per sample. Total RNA was extracted from PBMCs with Trizol reagent, with at least 5 micrograms obtained per sample. Naive CD45RAhigh/CD27high T cell percentages were measured by flow cytometry on a PBMC aliquot from every donor. V and J lose 4 bases and 4 bases, and a span of 10 bases separates them. The CDR3 runs 13 amino acids, cysteine and phenylalanine included. CDR3 DNA is the only sequence kept; it has 39 bases, read in frame from the first base. CDR1 SNHLY and CDR2 FYNNEI are derived from the germline V gene.

This TCR came from a man aged 55 to 70 in good health. This receptor chain uses TRBV2 and TRBJ2-5; a tentative D call is TRBD2 (7 bases match). The sequenced material came from blood. Read as DNA, the sequence is TGTGCCAGCAGTGTCGGGGGGCTAGAGACCCAGTACTTC. This gives the protein CASSVGGLETQYF.